This TCR beta chain was identified during a study of T-cell reconstitution after alpha-beta-depleted transplantation in children. Unique molecular identifiers tagged the TCRbeta library. TCRdb processed the PCR reads anew with MiXCR; each CDR3 protein has one entry. The repertoire holds 440,000 or so distinct CDR3 sequences, roughly 10% seen once, with roughly 6% in the top ten. CDR3 length: 15 residues. The ends were cut back, 6 bases at V and 7 bases at J, with 20 bases in the middle. This sequence joins TRBV12-3 or TRBV12-4 and TRBJ2-3; D is unresolved. The TCR comes from a human donor who donated a stem cell graft to a child with acute myeloid leukemia. Specimen: PBMCs from the stem cell graft donor, collected from the stem cell graft. The CDR3 nucleotides are TGTGCCAGCAGACCCGGGCCGGGCCCTGTCCATACGCAGTATTTT. It codes for CASRPGPGPVHTQYF.